This TCR beta chain was identified during a study of CD8 T cells in ankylosing spondylitis. 5'-RACE, quantitative and with molecular barcodes, yielded the TCR beta libraries. From the 5' RACE reads, TCRdb called clonotypes with MiXCR, one entry per CDR3 protein. The sample gives nearly 250,000 distinct CDR3 sequences, roughly a third of which show up once; approximately 4.6% is in the top ten. Regarding the study as a whole: Seven to nine highly homologous variants made up a TCR beta motif, and this motif appeared characteristic of ankylosing spondylitis blood. CD8+ cells made up the disease-linked clones, which were relatively rare in peripheral blood. Reportedly, matched ankylosing spondylitis synovial fluid was significantly enriched for disease-linked clones.

Comments on this clonotype: Its antigen is unidentified.

This receptor was taken from a male donor with ankylosing spondylitis or in good health (not recorded which). The sample comprised blood, either unsorted or a sorted T cell fraction (not recorded which).

CDR3 protein: CASRGPSGGPLEQYF. The CDR3 coding sequence is TGTGCCAGCAGGGGCCCTAGCGGGGGCCCTCTCGAGCAGTACTTC. The chain employs TRBV27 and TRBJ2-7; 10 bases align to TRBD2. Trimming removed 6 bases from V and 6 bases from J; junction bases left unmatched: 11. The CDR3 contains 15 residues. Germline V gene data show CDR1 as MNHEY and CDR2 as SMNVEV (reference sequence).